These 7 T cell receptor beta chains came from one sample sequenced in a study of cytomegalovirus exposure and HLA in healthy donors. PCR employed 60 Vbeta and 13 Jbeta primers. Sequencing was performed with immunoSEQ multiplex PCR; in TCRdb, only in-frame clones are kept and a portion is missing. The repertoire holds 65,000 to 85,000 clones, with about 78% as singletons. The source material was PBMCs. The source is a woman in her forties in good health and CMV-seropositive.

The gene calls are TRBV19 and TRBJ2-5, with D uncertain. CDR3 length: 13 amino acids. Trimming shortened V by 3 bases and J by 11 bases, and 16 bases separated the two germline ends. The germline CDR1 and CDR2 sequences are LNHDA and SQIVND (reference sequence). For the CDR3, the DNA is TGTGCCAGTAGTATGTTGGGTGAGGCAGAGCAGTACTTC. Translated: CASSMLGEAEQYF.

V usage is TRBV6-1 and J usage is TRBJ2-5; 7 bases match TRBD2. V was pared by 6 bases and J by 4 bases, with 8 bases of the junction left unmatched. CDR3 length equals 14 residues. Germline loops: CDR1 MNHNS, CDR2 SASEGT. The CDR3 spells CASSPPIAGETQYF. The CDR3 bases are TGTGCCAGCAGCCCCCCAATAGCGGGAGAGACCCAGTACTTC.

This clone was detected a few times. The chain couples TRBV6-6 to TRBJ2-5; 11 bases are a match to TRBD2. The CDR3 is 15 residues long. The V and J ends lost 7 bases and 1 base, in that order; junction bases with no gene match: 5. Germline V CDR1 and CDR2: MNHNY, SVGAGI (reference sequence). CDR3 in DNA: TGTGCCAGCAAACGTAGCGGGGGGGTCCAAGAGACCCAGTACTTC. Protein product: CASKRSGGVQETQYF.

This chain connects TRBV6-1 to TRBJ2-7, with 11 bases aligning to TRBD1. With 5 bases clipped from V and 3 bases from J, the junction kept 6 bases outside the gene matches. The V gene's germline CDR1 is MNHNS and CDR2 SASEGT. The CDR3 covers 15 residues. The CDR3 coding sequence is TGTGCCAGCAGTATTCCGGGACAGGGGGGCTACGAGCAGTACTTC. Translating it yields CASSIPGQGGYEQYF.

There are a few counts of this clone. V usage is TRBV7-2 and J usage is TRBJ2-7, with 9 positions matching TRBD2. The junction had 16 bases not matched to a gene; V was cut back by 5 bases and J by 2 bases. Germline V CDR1 and CDR2: SGHTA, FQGNSA. This CDR3 has 18 amino acids. The CDR3 DNA is TGTGCCAGCAGCCAAGATGGGGGCGGGGGGGCCCCTACCTACGAGCAGTACTTC. Amino acid sequence: CASSQDGGGGAPTYEQYF.

This chain joins TRBV7-2 and TRBJ2-3, with TRBD2 identical over 11 bases. The CDR3 spans 14 residues. V shed 6 bases, J shed 8 bases, and the junction held 7 bases outside the gene matches. Germline V gene lookup returns CDR1 SGHTA and CDR2 FQGNSA. CDR3: CASRVGLAGRTQYF. The DNA for the CDR3 is TGTGCCAGCAGGGTCGGACTAGCGGGCCGTACGCAGTATTTT.

The CDR3 sequence: CASSLAGGSYNSPLHF. The CDR3 DNA reads TGTGCCAGCAGCTTGGCGGGGGGGTCCTATAATTCACCCCTCCACTTT. The chain has TRBV5-5 and TRBJ1-6, with D possibly matching TRBD1 (5 bases). The length of the CDR3 is 16 residues. Germline assignment: CDR1 SGHKS and CDR2 YYEKEE (reference sequence). V was trimmed by 0 bases and J by 1 base, leaving 8 bases between them.